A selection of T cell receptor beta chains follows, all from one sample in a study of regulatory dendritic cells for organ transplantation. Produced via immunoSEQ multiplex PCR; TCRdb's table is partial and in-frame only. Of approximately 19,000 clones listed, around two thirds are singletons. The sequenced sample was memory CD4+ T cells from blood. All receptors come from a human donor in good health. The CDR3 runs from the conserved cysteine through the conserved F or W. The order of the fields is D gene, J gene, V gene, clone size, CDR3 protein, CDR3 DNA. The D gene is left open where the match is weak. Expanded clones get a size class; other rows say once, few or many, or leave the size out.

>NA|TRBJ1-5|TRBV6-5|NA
CASSSQGNQPQHF
TGTGCCAGCAGTTCTCAGGGGAATCAGCCCCAGCATTTT
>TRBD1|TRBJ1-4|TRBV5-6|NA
CASTTGTAIEKLFF
TGTGCCAGCACCACCGGGACAGCCATTGAAAAACTGTTTTTT
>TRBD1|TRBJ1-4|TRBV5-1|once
CASSPGGSSNEKLFF
TGCGCCAGCAGCCCAGGGGGCTCGTCTAATGAAAAACTGTTTTTT
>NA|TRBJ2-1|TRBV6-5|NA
CASSFDSYNEQFF
TGTGCCAGCAGTTTCGACAGCTACAATGAGCAGTTCTTC
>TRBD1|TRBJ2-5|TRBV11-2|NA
CASSLDWGGTSDRDFETQYF
TGTGCCAGCAGCTTAGATTGGGGTGGGACGTCGGACAGGGATTTTGAGACCCAGTACTTC
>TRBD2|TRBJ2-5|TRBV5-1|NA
CASSWGAGGNQETQYF
TGCGCCAGCAGCTGGGGAGCGGGGGGGAACCAAGAGACCCAGTACTTC
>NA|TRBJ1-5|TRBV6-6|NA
CASSRQIRSQPQHF
TGTGCCAGCAGTCGACAGATCCGAAGCCAGCCCCAGCATTTT
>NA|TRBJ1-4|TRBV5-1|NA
CASSPGLTNEKLFF
TGCGCCAGCAGCCCGGGACTGACTAATGAAAAACTGTTTTTT
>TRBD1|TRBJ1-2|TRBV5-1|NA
CASSSRDRAPRNYGYTF
TGCGCCAGCAGCAGCCGGGACAGGGCCCCCCGGAACTATGGCTACACCTTC
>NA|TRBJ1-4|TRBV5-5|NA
CASSATGTLGEKLFF
TGTGCCAGCAGCGCAACCGGGACTCTGGGGGAAAAACTGTTTTTT
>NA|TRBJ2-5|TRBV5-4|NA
CASSLGGGQETQYF
TGTGCCAGCAGCTTAGGCGGGGGCCAGGAGACCCAGTACTTC
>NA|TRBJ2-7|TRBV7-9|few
CASSLEGGGQYF
TGTGCCAGCAGCTTAGAGGGTGGAGGGCAGTACTTC
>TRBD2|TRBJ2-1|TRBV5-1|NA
CASSPQPSGGRNEQFF
TGCGCCAGCAGCCCGCAGCCTAGCGGGGGGCGGAATGAGCAGTTCTTC
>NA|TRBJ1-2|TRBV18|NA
CASSPPNRGGYTF
TGTGCCAGCTCACCACCGAACAGAGGGGGCTACACCTTC
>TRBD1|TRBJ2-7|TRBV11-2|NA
CASSLASPGTGLREQYF
TGTGCCAGCAGCTTAGCTTCTCCCGGGACAGGTTTGAGAGAGCAGTACTTC
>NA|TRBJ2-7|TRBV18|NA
CASSLQGGVDEQYF
TGTGCCAGCTCCTTGCAGGGGGGCGTCGACGAGCAGTACTTC
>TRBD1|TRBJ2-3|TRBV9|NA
CASSNGQGTSDTQYF
TGTGCCAGCAGCAACGGACAGGGGACGTCGGATACGCAGTATTTT
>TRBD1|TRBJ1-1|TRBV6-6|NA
CASSSKQGWDTEAFF
TGTGCCAGCAGTTCAAAACAGGGGTGGGACACTGAAGCTTTCTTT
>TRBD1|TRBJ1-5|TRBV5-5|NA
CASSSTGDRNQPQHF
TGTGCCAGCAGCTCGACAGGGGACCGCAATCAGCCCCAGCATTTT
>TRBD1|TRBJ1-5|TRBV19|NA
CASSRPTGSAQPQHF
TGTGCCAGTAGTAGACCGACAGGGTCTGCTCAGCCCCAGCATTTT
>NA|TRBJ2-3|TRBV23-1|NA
CASSPGNQITDTQYF
TGCGCCAGCAGTCCAGGAAACCAAATCACAGATACGCAGTATTTT
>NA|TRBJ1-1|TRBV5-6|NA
CASSLDQGPGGTEAFF
TGTGCCAGCAGCTTGGATCAGGGGCCGGGAGGGACTGAAGCTTTCTTT
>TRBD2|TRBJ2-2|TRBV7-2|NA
CASSSGLAAGELFF
TGTGCCAGCAGCTCGGGACTAGCGGCAGGGGAGCTGTTTTTT
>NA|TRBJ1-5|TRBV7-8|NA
CASSARTGDNQPQHF
TGTGCCAGCAGCGCCCGAACAGGAGACAATCAGCCCCAGCATTTT